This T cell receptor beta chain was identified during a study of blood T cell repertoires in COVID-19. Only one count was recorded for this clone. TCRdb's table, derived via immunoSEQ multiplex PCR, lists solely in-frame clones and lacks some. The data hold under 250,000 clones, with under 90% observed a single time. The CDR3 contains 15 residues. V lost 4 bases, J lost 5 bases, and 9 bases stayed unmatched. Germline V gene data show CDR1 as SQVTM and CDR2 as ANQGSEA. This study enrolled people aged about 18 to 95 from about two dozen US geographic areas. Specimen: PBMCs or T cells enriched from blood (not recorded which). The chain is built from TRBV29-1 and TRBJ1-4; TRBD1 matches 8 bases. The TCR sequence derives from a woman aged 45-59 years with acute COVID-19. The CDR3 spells CSVGDRSLENEKLFF. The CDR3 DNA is TGCAGCGTTGGGGACAGGTCTTTGGAAAATGAAAAACTGTTTTTT.